This T cell receptor beta chain comes out of a study of T cells in Graves' hyperthyroidism and ophthalmopathy. RNA transcripts served as the template for amplifying TCR beta CDR3 regions. The TCR CDR3 first-round RT-PCR relied on the HTBI primer set. TCRdb ran MiXCR on the multiplex PCR reads and lists one entry per CDR3 protein. The sample yields a few hundred thousand distinct CDR3 sequences, 15% to 20% seen once. The CDR3 is 17 amino acids. The V end was cut by 1 base, the J end by 4 bases, with 19 bases between. Germline V CDR1 and CDR2: LGHDT, YNNKEL (reference sequence). The chain has TRBV3-1 and TRBJ1-2; a possible D gene is TRBD1 (5 bases). This receptor was obtained from a woman aged 18-35 years with Graves' ophthalmopathy. Input material: blood. The chain's CDR3 is CASSQGSTGPEFYGYTF. Here the CDR3 DNA reads TGTGCCAGCAGCCAAGGGTCGACGGGACCCGAATTCTATGGCTACACCTTC.